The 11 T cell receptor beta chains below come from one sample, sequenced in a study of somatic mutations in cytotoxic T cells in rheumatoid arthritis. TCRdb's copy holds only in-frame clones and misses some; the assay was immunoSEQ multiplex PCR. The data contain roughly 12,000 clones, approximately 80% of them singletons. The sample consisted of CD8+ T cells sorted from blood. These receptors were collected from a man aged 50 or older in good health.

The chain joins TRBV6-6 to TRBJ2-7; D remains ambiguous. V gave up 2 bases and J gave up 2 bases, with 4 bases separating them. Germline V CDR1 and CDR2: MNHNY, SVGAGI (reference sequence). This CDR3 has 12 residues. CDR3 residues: CASSYPPYEQYF. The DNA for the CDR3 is TGTGCCAGCAGTTACCCCCCCTACGAGCAGTACTTC.

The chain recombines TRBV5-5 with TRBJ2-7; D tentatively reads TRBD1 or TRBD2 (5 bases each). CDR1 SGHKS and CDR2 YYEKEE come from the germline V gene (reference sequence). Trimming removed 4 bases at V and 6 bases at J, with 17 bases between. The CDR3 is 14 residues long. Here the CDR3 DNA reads TGTGCCAGCAGCACCGGGACGGCCCCGGGCGAGCAGTACGTC. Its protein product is CASSTGTAPGEQYV.

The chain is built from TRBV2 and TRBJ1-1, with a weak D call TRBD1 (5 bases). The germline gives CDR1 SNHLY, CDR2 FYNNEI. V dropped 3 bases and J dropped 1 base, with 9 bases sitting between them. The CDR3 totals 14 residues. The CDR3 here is CASSEFDRNTEAFF. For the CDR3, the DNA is TGTGCCAGCAGTGAGTTCGACAGGAACACTGAAGCTTTCTTT.

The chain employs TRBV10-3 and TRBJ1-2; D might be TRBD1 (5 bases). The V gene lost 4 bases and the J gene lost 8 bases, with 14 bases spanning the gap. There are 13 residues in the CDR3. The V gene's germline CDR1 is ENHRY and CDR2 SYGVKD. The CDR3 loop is CAISAEGLQGYTF. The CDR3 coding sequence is TGTGCCATCAGTGCGGAGGGGTTACAGGGCTACACCTTC.

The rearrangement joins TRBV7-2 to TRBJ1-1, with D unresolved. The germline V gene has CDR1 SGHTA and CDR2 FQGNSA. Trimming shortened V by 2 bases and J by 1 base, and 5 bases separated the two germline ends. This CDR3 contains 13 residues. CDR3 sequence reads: CASSLWGNTEAFF. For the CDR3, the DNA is TGTGCCAGCAGCTTATGGGGGAACACTGAAGCTTTCTTT.

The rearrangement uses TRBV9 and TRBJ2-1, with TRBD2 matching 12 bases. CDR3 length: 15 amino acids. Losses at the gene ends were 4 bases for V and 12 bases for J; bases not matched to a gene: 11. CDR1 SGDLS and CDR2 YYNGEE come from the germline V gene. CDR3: CASSPRLAGGLGQFF. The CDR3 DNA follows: TGTGCCAGCAGCCCGCGGCTAGCGGGGGGGCTCGGGCAGTTCTTC. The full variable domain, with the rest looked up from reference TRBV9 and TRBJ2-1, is DSGVTQTPKHLITATGQRVTLRCSPRSGDLSVYWYQQSLDQGLQFLIQYYNGEERAKGNILERFSAQQFPDLHSELNLSSLELGDSALYFCASSPRLAGGLGQFFGPGTRLTVL.

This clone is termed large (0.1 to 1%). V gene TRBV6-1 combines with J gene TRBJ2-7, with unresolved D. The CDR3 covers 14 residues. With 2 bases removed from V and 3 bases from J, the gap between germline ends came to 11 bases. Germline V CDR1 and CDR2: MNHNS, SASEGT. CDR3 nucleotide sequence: TGTGCCAGCAGTGAATGGATAGAAAACTACGAGCAGTACGTC. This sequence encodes CASSEWIENYEQYV.

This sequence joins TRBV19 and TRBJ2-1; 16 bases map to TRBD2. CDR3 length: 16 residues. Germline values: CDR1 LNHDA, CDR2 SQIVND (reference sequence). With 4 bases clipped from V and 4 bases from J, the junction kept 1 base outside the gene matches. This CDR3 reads CASSTGLAGGYNEQFF. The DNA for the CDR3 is TGTGCCAGTAGTACGGGACTAGCGGGGGGGTACAATGAGCAGTTCTTC. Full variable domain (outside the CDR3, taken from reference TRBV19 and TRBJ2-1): DGGITQSPKYLFRKEGQNVTLSCEQNLNHDAMYWYRQDPGQGLRLIYYSQIVNDFQKGDIAEGYSVSREKKESFPLTVTSAQKNPTAFYLCASSTGLAGGYNEQFFGPGTRLTVL.

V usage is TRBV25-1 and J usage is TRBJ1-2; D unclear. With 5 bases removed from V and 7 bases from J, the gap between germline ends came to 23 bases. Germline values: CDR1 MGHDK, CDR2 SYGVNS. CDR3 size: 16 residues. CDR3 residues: CASSPAVRTVSGGYTF. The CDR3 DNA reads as TGTGCCAGCAGTCCTGCGGTTAGAACCGTCTCAGGTGGCTACACCTTC.

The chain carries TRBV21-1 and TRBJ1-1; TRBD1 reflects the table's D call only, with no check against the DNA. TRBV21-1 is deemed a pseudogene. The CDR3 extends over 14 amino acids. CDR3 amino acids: CASSKGYRDREAFF. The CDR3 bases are TGTGCCAGCAGCAAAGGATACCGGGACAGGGAAGCTTTCTTT.

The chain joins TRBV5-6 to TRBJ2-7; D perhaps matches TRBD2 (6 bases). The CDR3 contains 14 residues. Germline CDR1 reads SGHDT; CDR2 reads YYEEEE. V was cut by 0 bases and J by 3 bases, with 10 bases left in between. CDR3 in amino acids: CASSLGDSYYEQYF. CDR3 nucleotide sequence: TGTGCCAGCAGCTTGGGGGACTCGTACTACGAGCAGTACTTC.